Sequencing of this T cell receptor (beta chain) was carried out in a study of blood T cell repertoires in COVID-19. For the study at large: Specimens from acute and convalescent COVID-19 originated in the United States, Italy and Spain. The cDNA or gDNA used as material had been derived from T cells, B-cell-depleted T cells, or PBMCs.

In the study's own analysis: Reference gene primer amplification gave estimated nucleated cell counts. The protocol was immunoSEQ multiplex PCR, while the TCRdb copy is restricted to in-frame clones and leaves out a portion. V and J calls and clone size are those listed in that table; D and trimming were worked out from the DNA. The repertoire includes about 36,000 clones, about nine tenths of them detected once, and 4% to 6% sits in the top ten. Germline V CDR1 and CDR2: SGDLS, YYNGEE. The CDR3 sequence is 14 residues long. The V end lost 1 base, the J end lost 2 bases, and 7 bases lay between the germline ends.

This chain connects TRBV9 to TRBJ1-3, with D tentatively TRBD1 (5 bases). The sample taken for sequencing was peripheral blood. This receptor was identified in a human donor in a cohort sampled during active COVID-19. Here the CDR3 reads CASSVQGAGNTIYF. CDR3 in DNA: TGTGCCAGCAGCGTACAAGGGGCTGGAAACACCATATATTTT.